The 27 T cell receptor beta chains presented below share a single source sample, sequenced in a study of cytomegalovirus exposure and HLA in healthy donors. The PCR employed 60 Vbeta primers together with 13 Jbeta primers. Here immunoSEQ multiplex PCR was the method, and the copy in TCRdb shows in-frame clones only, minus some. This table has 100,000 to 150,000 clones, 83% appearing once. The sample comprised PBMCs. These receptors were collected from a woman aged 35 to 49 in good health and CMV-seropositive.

The CDR3 loop is CASSVNPMTGNTEAFF. The CDR3 nucleotides read TGTGCCAGCAGCGTAAATCCTATGACAGGGAACACTGAAGCTTTCTTT. The chain links TRBV9 to TRBJ1-1, with D perhaps matching TRBD1 (6 bases). Trimming left V 1 base short and J 1 base short, with 14 bases between. CDR1 is SGDLS and CDR2 is YYNGEE in the germline V gene. The CDR3 sequence is 16 residues long. Drawing the rest from reference TRBV9 and TRBJ1-1, the complete variable domain is DSGVTQTPKHLITATGQRVTLRCSPRSGDLSVYWYQQSLDQGLQFLIQYYNGEERAKGNILERFSAQQFPDLHSELNLSSLELGDSALYFCASSVNPMTGNTEAFFGQGTRLTVV.

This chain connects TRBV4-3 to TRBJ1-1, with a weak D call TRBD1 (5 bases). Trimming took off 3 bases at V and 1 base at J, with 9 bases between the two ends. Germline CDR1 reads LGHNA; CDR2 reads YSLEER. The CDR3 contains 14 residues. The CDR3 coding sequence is TGCGCCAGCAGCCACGACAGTTGGAACACTGAAGCTTTCTTT. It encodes CASSHDSWNTEAFF.

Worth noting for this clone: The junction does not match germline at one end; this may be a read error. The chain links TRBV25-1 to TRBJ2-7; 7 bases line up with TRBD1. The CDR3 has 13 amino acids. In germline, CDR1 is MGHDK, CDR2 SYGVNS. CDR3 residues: CASSEGWTGEKYF. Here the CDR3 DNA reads TGTGCCAGCAGTGAGGGTTGGACAGGCGAGAAGTACTTC.

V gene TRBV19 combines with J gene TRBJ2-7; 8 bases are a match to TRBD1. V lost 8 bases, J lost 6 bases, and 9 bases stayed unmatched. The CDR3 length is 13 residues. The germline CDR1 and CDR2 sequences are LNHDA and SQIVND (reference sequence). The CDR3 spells CASHTTGGTEQYF. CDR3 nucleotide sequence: TGTGCCAGTCACACTACAGGGGGTACCGAGCAGTACTTC.

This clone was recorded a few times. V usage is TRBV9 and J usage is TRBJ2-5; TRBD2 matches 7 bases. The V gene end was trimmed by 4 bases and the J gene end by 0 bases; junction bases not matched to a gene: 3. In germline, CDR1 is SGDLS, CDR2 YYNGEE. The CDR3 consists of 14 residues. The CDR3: CASSNSGYQETQYF. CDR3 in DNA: TGTGCCAGCAGCAATAGCGGGTACCAAGAGACCCAGTACTTC. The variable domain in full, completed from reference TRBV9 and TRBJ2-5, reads DSGVTQTPKHLITATGQRVTLRCSPRSGDLSVYWYQQSLDQGLQFLIQYYNGEERAKGNILERFSAQQFPDLHSELNLSSLELGDSALYFCASSNSGYQETQYFGPGTRLLVL.

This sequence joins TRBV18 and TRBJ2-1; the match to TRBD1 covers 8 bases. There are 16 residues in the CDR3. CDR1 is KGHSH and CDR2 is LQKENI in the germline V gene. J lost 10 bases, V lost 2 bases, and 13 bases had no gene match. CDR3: CASSPNVRTGLREQFF. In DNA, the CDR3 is TGTGCCAGCTCACCAAACGTACGGACAGGGCTTCGCGAGCAGTTCTTC.

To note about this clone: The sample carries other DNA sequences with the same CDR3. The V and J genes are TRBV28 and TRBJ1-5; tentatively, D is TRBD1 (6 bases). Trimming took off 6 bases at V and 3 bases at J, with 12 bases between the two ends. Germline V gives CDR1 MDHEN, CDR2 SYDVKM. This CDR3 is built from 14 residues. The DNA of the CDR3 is TGTGCCAGCAGCTTGGGACACCTCAATCAGCCCCAGCATTTT. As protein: CASSLGHLNQPQHF.

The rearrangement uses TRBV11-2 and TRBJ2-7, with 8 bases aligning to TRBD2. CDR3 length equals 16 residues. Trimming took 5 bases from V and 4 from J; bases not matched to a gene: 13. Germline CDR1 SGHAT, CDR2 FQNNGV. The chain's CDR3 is CASSTHQGLVWYEQYF. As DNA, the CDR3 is TGTGCCAGCAGCACCCATCAGGGACTAGTGTGGTACGAGCAGTACTTC.

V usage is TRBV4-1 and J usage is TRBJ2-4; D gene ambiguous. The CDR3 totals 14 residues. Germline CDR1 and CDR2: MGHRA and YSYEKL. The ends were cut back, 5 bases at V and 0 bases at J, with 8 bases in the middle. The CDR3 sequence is CASSNLLAKNIQYF. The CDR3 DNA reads TGCGCCAGCAGCAACCTATTAGCCAAAAACATTCAGTACTTC.

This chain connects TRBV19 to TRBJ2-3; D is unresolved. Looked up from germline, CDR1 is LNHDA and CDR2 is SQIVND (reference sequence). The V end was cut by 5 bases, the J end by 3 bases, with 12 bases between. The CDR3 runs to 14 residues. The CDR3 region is CASSLLLETDTQYF. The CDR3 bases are TGTGCCAGTAGTCTCCTGCTAGAAACAGATACGCAGTATTTT.

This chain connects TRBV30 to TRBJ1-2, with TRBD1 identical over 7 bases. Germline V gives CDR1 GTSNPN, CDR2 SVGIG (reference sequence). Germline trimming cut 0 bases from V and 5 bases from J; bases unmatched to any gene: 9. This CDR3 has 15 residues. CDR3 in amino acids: CAWSVLNQGQYGYTF. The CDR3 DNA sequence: TGTGCCTGGAGTGTACTCAATCAGGGACAGTATGGCTACACCTTC. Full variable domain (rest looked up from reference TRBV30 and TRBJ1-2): SQTIHQWPATLVQPVGSPLSLECTVEGTSNPNLYWYRQAAGRGLQLLFYSVGIGQISSEVPQNLSASRPQDRQFILSSKKLLLSDSGFYLCAWSVLNQGQYGYTFGSGTRLTVV.

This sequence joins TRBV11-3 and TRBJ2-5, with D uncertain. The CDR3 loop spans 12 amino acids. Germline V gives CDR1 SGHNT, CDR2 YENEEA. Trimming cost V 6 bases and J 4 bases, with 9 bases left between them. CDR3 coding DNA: TGTGCCAGCAGTCCGTCTGTAGAGACCCAGTACTTC. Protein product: CASSPSVETQYF.

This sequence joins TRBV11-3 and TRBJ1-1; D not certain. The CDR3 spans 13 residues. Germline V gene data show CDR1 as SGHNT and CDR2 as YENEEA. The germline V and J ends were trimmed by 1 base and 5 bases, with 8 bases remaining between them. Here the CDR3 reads CASSLVAGTEAFF. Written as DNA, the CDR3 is TGTGCCAGCAGCTTAGTGGCGGGGACTGAAGCTTTCTTT.

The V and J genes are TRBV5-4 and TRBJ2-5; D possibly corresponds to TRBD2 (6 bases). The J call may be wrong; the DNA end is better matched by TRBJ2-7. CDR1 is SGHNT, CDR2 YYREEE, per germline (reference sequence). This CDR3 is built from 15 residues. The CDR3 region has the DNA TGTGCCAGCAGCCCCTTTAGCGGTAGCTCCTACGAGCAGTACTTC. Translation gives CASSPFSGSSYEQYF.

CDR3 sequence (DNA): TGTGCCAGCAGCTTAAGATGGGGCGGCAAGGGCTACACCTTC. This codes for CASSLRWGGKGYTF. The J gene is TRBJ1-2, the V gene TRBV7-8; the D gene is possibly TRBD1 (5 bases). The length of the CDR3 is 14 residues. V lost 2 bases to trimming and J lost 8 bases, with 15 bases between them. Germline V gene sequence: CDR1 SGHVS, CDR2 FQNEAQ.

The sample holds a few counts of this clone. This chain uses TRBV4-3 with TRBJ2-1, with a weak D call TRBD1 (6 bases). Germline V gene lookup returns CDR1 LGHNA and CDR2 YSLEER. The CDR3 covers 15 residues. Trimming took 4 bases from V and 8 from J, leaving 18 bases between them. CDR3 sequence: CASSPWAGERDEQFF. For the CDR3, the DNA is TGCGCCAGCAGCCCATGGGCAGGGGAAAGGGATGAGCAGTTCTTC.

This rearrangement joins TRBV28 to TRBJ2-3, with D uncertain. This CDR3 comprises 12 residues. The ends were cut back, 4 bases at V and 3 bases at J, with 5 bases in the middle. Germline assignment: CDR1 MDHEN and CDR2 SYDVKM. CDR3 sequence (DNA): TGTGCCAGCAGTTCCAGAACAGATACGCAGTATTTT. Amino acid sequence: CASSSRTDTQYF. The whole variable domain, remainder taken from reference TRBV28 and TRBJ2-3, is DVKVTQSSRYLVKRTGEKVFLECVQDMDHENMFWYRQDPGLGLRLIYFSYDVKMKEKGDIPEGYSVSREKKERFSLILESASTNQTSMYLCASSSRTDTQYFGPGTRLTVL.

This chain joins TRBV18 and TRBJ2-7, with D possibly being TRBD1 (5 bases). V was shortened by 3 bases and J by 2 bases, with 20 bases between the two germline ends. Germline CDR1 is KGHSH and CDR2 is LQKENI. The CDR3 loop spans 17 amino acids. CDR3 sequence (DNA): TGTGCCAGCTCACCGAATATACGGACATATCCTACCTACGAGCAGTACTTC. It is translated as CASSPNIRTYPTYEQYF.

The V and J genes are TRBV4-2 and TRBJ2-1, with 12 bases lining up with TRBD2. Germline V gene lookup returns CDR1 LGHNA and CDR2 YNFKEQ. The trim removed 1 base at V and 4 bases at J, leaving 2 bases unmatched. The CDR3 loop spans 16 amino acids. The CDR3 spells CASSQGGTSGYNEQFF. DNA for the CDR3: TGTGCCAGCAGCCAAGGCGGGACTAGCGGGTACAATGAGCAGTTCTTC.

Here the CDR3 DNA reads TGTGCCAGCAGTCCGAGAATGTTACAGGGAGTAAACGGCTACACCTTC. Encoded protein: CASSPRMLQGVNGYTF. This chain connects TRBV6-4 to TRBJ1-2; possibly TRBD1 for D (6 bases). Trimming stripped 5 bases from V and 8 bases from J, with 24 bases between. The CDR3 totals 16 residues. Germline V gene lookup returns CDR1 MRHNA and CDR2 SNTAGT.

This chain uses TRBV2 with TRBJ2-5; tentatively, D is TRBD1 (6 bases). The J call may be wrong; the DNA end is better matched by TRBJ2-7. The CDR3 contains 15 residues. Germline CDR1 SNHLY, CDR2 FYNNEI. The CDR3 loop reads CASSAGQSPTYEQYF. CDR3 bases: TGTGCCAGCAGTGCTGGACAGTCTCCAACCTACGAGCAGTACTTC.

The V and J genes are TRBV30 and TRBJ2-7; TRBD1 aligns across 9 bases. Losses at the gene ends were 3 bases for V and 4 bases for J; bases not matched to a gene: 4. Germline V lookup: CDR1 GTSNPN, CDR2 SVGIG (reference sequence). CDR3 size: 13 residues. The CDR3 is CAWSPDRGYEQYF. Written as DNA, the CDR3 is TGTGCCTGGAGCCCGGACAGGGGATACGAGCAGTACTTC. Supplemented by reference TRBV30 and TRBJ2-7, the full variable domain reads SQTIHQWPATLVQPVGSPLSLECTVEGTSNPNLYWYRQAAGRGLQLLFYSVGIGQISSEVPQNLSASRPQDRQFILSSKKLLLSDSGFYLCAWSPDRGYEQYFGPGTRLTVT.

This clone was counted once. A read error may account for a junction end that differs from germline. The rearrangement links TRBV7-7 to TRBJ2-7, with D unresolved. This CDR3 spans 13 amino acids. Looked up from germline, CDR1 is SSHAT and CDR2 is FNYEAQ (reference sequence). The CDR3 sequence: CASSITEMREQYF. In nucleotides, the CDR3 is TGTGCTAGCAGCATCACCGAAATGAGGGAGCAGTACTTC.

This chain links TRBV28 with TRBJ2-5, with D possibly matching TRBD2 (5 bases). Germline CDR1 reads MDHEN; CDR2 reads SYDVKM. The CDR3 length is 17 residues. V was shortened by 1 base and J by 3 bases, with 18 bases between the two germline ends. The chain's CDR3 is CASSLFLGRRLEETQYF. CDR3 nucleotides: TGTGCCAGCAGTTTATTCCTTGGCAGGAGGCTAGAAGAGACCCAGTACTTC. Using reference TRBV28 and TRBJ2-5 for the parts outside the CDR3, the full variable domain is DVKVTQSSRYLVKRTGEKVFLECVQDMDHENMFWYRQDPGLGLRLIYFSYDVKMKEKGDIPEGYSVSREKKERFSLILESASTNQTSMYLCASSLFLGRRLEETQYFGPGTRLLVL.

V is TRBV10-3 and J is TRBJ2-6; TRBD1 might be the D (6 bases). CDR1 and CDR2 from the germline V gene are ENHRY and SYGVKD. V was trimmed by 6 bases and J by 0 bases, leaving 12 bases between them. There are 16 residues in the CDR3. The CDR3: CAISSGTSSGANVLTF. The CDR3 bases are TGTGCCATCAGCTCCGGGACAAGCTCTGGGGCCAACGTCCTGACTTTC.

CDR3 in DNA: TGTGCCAGCAGCGTGAGTGCAGATACGCAGTATTTT. Translating it yields CASSVSADTQYF. The chain links TRBV2 to TRBJ2-3; D gene uncertain. CDR1 and CDR2 (germline): SNHLY, FYNNEI. The CDR3 totals 12 residues. V was trimmed by 6 bases and J by 4 bases, leaving 8 bases between them.

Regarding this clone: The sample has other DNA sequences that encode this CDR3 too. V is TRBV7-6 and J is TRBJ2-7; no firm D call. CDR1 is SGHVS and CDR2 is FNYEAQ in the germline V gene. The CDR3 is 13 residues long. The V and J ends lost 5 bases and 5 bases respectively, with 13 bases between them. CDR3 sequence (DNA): TGTGCCAGCAGCCCCGGTGCGGAGAACGAGCAGTACTTC. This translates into CASSPGAENEQYF.